This TCR beta chain was identified in a study of Ad26.COV2.S vaccination and SARS-CoV-2 variants. Turning to this clone: Its specificity is unknown.

Findings and limits, study-wide: After vaccination, reports described spike-specific CD8+ and CD4+ T cell responses as showing substantial breadth.

Documented treatment: around 19 received Ad26.COV2.S at low or high dose, single or two shots; a few received placebo; per-sample allocation not given. All samples were drawn on day 63, counting from the first vaccine or placebo injection. CDR1 and CDR2 from the germline V gene are MDHEN and SYDVKM. Trimming took off 3 bases at V and 4 bases at J, with 6 bases between the two ends. The CDR3 contains 13 residues. Here immunoSEQ multiplex PCR was the method, and the copy in TCRdb shows in-frame clones only, minus some. This table holds approximately 400,000 clones, about 85% found once. V is TRBV28 and J is TRBJ2-2; D is ambiguous. The sequencing here drew on peripheral blood, taken in a trial of Ad26.COV2.S vaccine versus placebo. The clonotype was recovered from a person aged 18 to 65 who received the Ad26.COV2.S COVID-19 vaccine or a placebo. CDR3 DNA sequence: TGTGCCAGCAGTTTTGTTTTCACCGGGGAGCTGTTTTTT. This translates into CASSFVFTGELFF. The whole variable domain, remainder taken from reference TRBV28 and TRBJ2-2, is DVKVTQSSRYLVKRTGEKVFLECVQDMDHENMFWYRQDPGLGLRLIYFSYDVKMKEKGDIPEGYSVSREKKERFSLILESASTNQTSMYLCASSFVFTGELFFGEGSRLTVL.